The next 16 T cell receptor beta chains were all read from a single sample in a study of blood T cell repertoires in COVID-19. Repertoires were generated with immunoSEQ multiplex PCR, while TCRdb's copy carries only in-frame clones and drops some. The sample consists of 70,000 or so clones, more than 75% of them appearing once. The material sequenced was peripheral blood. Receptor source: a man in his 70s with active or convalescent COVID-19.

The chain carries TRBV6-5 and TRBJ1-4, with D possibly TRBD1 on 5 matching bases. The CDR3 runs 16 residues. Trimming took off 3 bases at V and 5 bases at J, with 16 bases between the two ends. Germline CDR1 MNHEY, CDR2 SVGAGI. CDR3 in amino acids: CASSYKWQGGNEKLFF. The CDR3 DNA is TGTGCCAGCAGTTATAAGTGGCAGGGAGGGAATGAAAAACTGTTTTTT.

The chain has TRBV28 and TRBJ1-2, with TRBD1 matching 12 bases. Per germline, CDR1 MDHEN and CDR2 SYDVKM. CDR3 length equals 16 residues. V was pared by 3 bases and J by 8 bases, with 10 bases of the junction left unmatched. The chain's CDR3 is CASSFTGTGGLWGYTF. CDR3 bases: TGTGCCAGCAGTTTTACGGGGACAGGGGGCCTGTGGGGCTACACCTTC.

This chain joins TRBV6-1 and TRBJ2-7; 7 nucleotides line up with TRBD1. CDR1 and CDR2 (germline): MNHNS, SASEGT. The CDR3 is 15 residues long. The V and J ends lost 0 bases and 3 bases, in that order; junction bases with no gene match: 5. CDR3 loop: CASSEAGTEVYEQYF. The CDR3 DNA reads TGTGCCAGCAGTGAAGCCGGGACAGAAGTCTACGAGCAGTACTTC.

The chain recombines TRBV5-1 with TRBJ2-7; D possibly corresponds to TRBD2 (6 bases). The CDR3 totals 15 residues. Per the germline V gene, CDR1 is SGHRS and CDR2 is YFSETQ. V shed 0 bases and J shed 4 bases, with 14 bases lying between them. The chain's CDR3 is CASSLGGSGVYEQYF. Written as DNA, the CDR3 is TGCGCCAGCAGCTTGGGGGGTAGCGGAGTATACGAGCAGTACTTC.

The DNA for the CDR3 is TGTGCCAGCAGTGAAAGAGACCGGGGAGAGCAGTACTTC. Protein: CASSERDRGEQYF. The chain employs TRBV6-1 and TRBJ2-7, with D perhaps matching TRBD2 (5 bases). CDR1 and CDR2 from the germline V gene are MNHNS and SASEGT. CDR3 length equals 13 residues. The V and J ends lost 2 bases and 7 bases respectively, with 12 bases between them.

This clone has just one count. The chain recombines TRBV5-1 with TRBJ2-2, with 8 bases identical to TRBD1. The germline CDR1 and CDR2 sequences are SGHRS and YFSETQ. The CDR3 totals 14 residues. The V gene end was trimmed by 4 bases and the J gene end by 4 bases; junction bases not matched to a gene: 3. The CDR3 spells CASSGQGLTGELFF. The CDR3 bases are TGCGCCAGCAGCGGACAGGGACTCACCGGGGAGCTGTTTTTT.

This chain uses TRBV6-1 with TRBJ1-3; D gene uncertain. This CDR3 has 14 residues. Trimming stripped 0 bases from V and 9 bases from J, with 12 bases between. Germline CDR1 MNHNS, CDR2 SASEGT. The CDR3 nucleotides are TGTGCCAGCAGTGAAGCCCCCGCTCCCGGCACCATATATTTT. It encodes CASSEAPAPGTIYF.

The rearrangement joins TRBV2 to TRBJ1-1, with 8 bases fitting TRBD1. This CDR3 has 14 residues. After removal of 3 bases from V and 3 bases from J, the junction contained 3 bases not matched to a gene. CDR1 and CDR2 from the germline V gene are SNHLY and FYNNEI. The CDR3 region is CASSDGQGYTEAFF. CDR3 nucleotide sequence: TGTGCCAGCAGTGATGGACAGGGTTACACTGAAGCTTTCTTT.

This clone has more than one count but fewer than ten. The CDR3 sequence is CASSRFSMVPSGANVLTF. The CDR3 DNA reads TGCGCCAGCAGCCGCTTCTCTATGGTCCCCTCTGGGGCCAACGTCCTGACTTTC. The V and J genes are TRBV4-1 and TRBJ2-6; D is ambiguous. This CDR3 has 18 amino acids. From germline, CDR1 is MGHRA and CDR2 YSYEKL. The germline V and J ends were trimmed by 4 bases and 0 bases, with 16 bases remaining between them.

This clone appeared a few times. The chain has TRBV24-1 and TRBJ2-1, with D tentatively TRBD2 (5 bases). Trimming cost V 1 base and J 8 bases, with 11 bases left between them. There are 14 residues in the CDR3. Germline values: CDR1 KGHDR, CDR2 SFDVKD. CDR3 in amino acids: CATSDFREGDEQFF. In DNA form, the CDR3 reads TGTGCCACCAGTGATTTTCGGGAAGGCGATGAGCAGTTCTTC.

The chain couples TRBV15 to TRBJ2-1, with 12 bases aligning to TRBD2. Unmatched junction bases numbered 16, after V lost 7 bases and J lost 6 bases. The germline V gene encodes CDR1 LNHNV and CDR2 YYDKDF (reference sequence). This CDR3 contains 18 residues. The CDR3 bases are TGTGCCACCACGGGGGCTAGCGGGAGGGCCCTGTTTCCCAATGAGCAGTTCTTC. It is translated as CATTGASGRALFPNEQFF.

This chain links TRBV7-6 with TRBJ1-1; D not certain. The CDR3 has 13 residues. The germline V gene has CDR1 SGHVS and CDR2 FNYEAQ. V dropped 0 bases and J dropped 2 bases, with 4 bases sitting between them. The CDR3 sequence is CASSLAYNTEAFF. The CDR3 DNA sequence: TGTGCCAGCAGCTTAGCCTATAACACTGAAGCTTTCTTT.

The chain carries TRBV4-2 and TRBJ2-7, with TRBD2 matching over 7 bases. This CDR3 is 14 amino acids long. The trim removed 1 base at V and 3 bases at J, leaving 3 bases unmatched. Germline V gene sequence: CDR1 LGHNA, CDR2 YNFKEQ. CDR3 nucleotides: TGTGCCAGCAGCCAAGCTAGCGGCCACTACGAGCAGTACTTC. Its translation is CASSQASGHYEQYF.

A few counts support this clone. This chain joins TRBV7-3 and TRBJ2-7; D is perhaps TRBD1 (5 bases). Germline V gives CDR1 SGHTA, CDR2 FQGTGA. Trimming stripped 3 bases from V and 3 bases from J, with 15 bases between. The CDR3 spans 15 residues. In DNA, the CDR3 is TGTGCCAGCAGCTTGGGCGGTGGCAGGGTCTACGAGCAGTACTTC. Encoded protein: CASSLGGGRVYEQYF.

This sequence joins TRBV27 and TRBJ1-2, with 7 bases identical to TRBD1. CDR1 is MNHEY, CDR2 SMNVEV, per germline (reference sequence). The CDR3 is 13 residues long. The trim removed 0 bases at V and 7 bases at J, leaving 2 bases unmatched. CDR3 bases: TGTGCCAGCAGTTTATCAGGGGGCGGTGGCTACACCTTC. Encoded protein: CASSLSGGGGYTF.

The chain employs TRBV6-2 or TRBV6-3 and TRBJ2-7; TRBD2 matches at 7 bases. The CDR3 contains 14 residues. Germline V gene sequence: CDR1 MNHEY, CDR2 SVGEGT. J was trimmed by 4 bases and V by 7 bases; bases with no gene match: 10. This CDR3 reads CASTPPGGRYEQYF. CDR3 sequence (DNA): TGTGCCAGCACCCCCCCGGGAGGACGGTACGAGCAGTACTTC.